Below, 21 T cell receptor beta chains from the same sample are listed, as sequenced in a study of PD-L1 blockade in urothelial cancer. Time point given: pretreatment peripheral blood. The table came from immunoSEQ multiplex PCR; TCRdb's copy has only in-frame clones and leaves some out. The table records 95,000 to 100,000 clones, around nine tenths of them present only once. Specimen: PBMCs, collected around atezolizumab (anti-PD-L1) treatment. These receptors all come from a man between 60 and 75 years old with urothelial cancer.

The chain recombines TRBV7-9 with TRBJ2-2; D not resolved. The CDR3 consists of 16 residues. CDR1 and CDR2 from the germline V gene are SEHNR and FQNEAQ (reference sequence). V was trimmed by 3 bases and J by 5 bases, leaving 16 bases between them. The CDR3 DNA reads TGTGCCAGCAGCTTCTTAATCAGCGATTTTACCGGGGAGCTGTTTTTT. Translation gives CASSFLISDFTGELFF.

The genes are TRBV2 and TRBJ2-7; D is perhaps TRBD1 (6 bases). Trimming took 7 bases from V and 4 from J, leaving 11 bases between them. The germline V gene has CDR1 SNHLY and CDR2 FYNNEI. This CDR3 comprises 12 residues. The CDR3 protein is CASTGQHYEQYF. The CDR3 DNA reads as TGTGCCAGCACCGGACAGCATTACGAGCAGTACTTC.

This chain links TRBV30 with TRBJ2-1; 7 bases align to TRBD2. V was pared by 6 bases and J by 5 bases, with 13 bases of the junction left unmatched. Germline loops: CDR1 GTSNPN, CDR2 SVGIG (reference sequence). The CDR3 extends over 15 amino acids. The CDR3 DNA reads TGTGCCTGCCCCCGAGCCGGGAGGTTTGACAATGAGCAGTTCTTC. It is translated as CACPRAGRFDNEQFF.

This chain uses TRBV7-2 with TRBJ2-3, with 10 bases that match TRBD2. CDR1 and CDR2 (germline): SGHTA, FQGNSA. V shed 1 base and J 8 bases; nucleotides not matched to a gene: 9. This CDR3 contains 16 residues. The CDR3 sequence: CASSLGASGGHSTQYF. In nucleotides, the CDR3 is TGTGCCAGCAGCTTAGGGGCTAGCGGGGGCCATAGTACGCAGTATTTT.

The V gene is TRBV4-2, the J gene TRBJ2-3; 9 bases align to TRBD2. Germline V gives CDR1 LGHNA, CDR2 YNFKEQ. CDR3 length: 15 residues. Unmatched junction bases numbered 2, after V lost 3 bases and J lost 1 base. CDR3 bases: TGTGCCAGCAGCCAGCGGGAGGGGGGCACAGATACGCAGTATTTT. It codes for CASSQREGGTDTQYF.

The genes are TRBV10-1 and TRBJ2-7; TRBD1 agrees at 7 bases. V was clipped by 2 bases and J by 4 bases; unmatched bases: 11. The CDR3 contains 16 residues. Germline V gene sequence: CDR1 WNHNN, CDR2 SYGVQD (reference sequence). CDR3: CASSEPRGRFGYEQYF. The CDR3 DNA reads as TGCGCCAGCAGTGAGCCTAGGGGGCGGTTTGGGTACGAGCAGTACTTC.

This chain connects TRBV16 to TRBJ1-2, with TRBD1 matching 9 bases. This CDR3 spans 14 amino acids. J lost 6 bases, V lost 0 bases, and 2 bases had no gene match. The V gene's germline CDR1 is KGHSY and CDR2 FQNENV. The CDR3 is CASSQSRQGDGYTF. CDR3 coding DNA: TGTGCCAGCAGCCAATCGAGACAGGGGGATGGCTACACCTTC.

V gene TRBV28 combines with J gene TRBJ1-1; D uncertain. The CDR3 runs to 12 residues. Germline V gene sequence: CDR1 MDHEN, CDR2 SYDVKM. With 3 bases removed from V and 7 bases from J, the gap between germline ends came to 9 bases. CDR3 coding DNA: TGTGCCAGCAGTTTGCTCACGGGTGAAGCTTTCTTT. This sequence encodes CASSLLTGEAFF.

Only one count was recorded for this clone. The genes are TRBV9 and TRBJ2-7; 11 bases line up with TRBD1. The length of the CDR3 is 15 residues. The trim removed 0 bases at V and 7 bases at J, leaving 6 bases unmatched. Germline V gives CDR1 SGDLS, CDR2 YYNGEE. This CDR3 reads CASSVGGTGGSEQYF. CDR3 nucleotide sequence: TGTGCCAGCAGCGTAGGCGGGACAGGGGGTAGTGAGCAGTACTTC.

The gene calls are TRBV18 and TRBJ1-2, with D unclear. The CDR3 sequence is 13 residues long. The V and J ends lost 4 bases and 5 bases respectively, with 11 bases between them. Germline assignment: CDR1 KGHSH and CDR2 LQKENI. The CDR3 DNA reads TGTGCCAGCTCACATTTCACAGAATATGGCTACACCTTC. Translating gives CASSHFTEYGYTF.

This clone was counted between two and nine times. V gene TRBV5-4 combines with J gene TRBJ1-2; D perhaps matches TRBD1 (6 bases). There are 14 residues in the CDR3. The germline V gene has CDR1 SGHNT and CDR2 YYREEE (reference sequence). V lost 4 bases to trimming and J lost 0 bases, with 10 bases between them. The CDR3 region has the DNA TGTGCCAGCAGCGTAAGACAGGCTAACTATGGCTACACCTTC. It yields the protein CASSVRQANYGYTF.

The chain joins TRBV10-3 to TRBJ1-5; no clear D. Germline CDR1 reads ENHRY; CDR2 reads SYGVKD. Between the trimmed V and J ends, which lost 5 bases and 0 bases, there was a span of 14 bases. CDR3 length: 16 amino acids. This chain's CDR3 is CAISRAGIDSNQPQHF. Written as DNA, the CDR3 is TGTGCCATCAGTAGGGCGGGAATCGATAGCAATCAGCCCCAGCATTTT.

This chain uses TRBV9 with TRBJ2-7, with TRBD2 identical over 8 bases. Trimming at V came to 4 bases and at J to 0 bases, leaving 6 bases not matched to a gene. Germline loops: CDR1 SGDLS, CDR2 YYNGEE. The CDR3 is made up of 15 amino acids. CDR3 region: CASSPEGLASYEQYF. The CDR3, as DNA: TGTGCCAGCAGCCCCGAAGGACTAGCCTCCTACGAGCAGTACTTC.

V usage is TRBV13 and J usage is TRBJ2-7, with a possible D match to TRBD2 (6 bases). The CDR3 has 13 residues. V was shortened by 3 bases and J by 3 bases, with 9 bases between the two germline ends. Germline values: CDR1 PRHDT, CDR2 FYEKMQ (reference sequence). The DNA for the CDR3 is TGTGCCAGCAGCTTGGGACTCAACTACGAGCAGTACTTC. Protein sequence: CASSLGLNYEQYF.

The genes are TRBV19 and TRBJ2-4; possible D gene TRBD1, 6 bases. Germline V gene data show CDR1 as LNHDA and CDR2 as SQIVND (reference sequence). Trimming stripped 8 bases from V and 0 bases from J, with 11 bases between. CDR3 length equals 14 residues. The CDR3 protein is CASRDKLAKNIQYF. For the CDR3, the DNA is TGTGCCAGTCGGGACAAGTTAGCCAAAAACATTCAGTACTTC.

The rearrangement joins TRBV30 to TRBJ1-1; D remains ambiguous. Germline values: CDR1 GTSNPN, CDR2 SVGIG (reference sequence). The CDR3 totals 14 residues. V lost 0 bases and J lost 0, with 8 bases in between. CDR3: CAWSVRNLNTEAFF. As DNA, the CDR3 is TGTGCCTGGAGTGTTCGAAACTTGAACACTGAAGCTTTCTTT.

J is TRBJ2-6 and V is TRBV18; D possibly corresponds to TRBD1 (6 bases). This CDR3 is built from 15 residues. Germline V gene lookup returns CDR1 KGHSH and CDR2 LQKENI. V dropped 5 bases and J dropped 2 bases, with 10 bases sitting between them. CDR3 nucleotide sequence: TGTGCCAGCTCATACAGGGAGACTGGGGCCAACGTCCTGACTTTC. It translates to CASSYRETGANVLTF.

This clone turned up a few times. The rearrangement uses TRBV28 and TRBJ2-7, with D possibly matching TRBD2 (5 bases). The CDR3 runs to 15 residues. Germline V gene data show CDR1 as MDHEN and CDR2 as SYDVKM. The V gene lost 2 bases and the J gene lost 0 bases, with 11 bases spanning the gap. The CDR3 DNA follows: TGTGCCAGCAGTTTAGAGGGAACCCTCTCCTACGAGCAGTACTTC. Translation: CASSLEGTLSYEQYF.

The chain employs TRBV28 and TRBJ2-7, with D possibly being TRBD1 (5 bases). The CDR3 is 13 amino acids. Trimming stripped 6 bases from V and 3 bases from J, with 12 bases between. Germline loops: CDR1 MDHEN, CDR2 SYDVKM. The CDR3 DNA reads TGTGCCAGCAGGCTGGACACGTACTACGAGCAGTACTTC. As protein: CASRLDTYYEQYF.

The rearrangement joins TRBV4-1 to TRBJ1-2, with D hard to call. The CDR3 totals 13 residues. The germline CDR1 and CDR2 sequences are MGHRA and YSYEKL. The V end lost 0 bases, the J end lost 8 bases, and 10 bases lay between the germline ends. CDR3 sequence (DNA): TGCGCCAGCAGCCAAGATAACGCAGCGGGCTACACCTTC. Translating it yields CASSQDNAAGYTF.

CDR3 sequence reads: CASSYNGVNAEAFF. The DNA of the CDR3 is TGTGCCAGCAGTTACAACGGGGTTAACGCTGAAGCTTTCTTT. V is TRBV6-5 and J is TRBJ1-1; D is undetermined. Deletions cut 2 bases from V and 6 bases from J, with 13 bases between. The CDR3 consists of 14 residues. Germline assignment: CDR1 MNHEY and CDR2 SVGAGI.